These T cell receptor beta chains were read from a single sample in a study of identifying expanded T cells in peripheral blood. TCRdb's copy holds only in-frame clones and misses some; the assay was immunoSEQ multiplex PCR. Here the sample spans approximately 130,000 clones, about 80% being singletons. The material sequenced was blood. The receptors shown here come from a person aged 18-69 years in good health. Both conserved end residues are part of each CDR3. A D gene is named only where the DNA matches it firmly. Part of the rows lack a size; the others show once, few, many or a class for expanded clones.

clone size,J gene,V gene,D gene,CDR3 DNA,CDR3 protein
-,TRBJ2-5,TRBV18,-,TGTGCCAGCTCACCAAATCCGGGACGGGAGACCCAGTACTTC,CASSPNPGRETQYF
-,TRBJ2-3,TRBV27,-,TGTGCCACCAGGCCCTTTTACCGAGGGAGCACAGATACGCAGTATTTT,CATRPFYRGSTDTQYF
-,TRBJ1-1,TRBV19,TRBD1,TGTGCCAGTAGTCCCAGGGGGGTGGAAGTTTTGGACACTGAAGCTTTCTTT,CASSPRGVEVLDTEAFF
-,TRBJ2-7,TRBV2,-,TGTGCCAGCAGTGAATCACTAGTCTCCTACGAGCAGTACTTC,CASSESLVSYEQYF
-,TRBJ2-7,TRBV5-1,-,TGCGCCAGCAGCCCCACCCGAGCGAGAAACTACGAGCAGTACTTC,CASSPTRARNYEQYF
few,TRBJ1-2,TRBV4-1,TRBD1,TGCGCCAGCAGCCAATACCCCGGGACAGACTATGGCTACACCTTC,CASSQYPGTDYGYTF
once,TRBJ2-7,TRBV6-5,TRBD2,TGTGCCAGCACCCCAAGCACGGGACTAGCGTACGAGCAGTACTTC,CASTPSTGLAYEQYF
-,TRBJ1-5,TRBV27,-,TGTGCCAGCAGTTTAAGGCAGGGCAATCAGCCCCAGCATTTT,CASSLRQGNQPQHF
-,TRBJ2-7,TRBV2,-,TGTGCCAGTCAGCCGGGCCTATCCTCCTACGAGCAGTACTTC,CASQPGLSSYEQYF
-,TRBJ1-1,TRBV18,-,TGTGCCAGCTCACCGGGCTTTGGGACGGCGAACACTGAAGCTTTCTTT,CASSPGFGTANTEAFF
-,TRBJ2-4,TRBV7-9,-,TGTGCCAGCAGCTTAGCCGTAGCCAAAAACATTCAGTACTTC,CASSLAVAKNIQYF
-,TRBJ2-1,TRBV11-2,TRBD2,TGTGCCAGCAGCATAGCGGGGTTTCGGGGGAACAATGAGCAGTTCTTC,CASSIAGFRGNNEQFF
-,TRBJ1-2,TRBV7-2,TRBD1,TGTGCCAGCAGCCAACAGGGGACAGGAGGCTACACCTTC,CASSQQGTGGYTF
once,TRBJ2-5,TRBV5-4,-,TGTGCCAGCAGCTTGGCTCCAGGCGGGCTGGAGACCCAGTACTTC,CASSLAPGGLETQYF
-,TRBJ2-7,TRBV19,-,TGTGCCAGTAGTATCGGGCACTTCTACGAGCAGTACTTC,CASSIGHFYEQYF
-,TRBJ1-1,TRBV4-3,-,TGCGCCAGCAGCCAAGAACATCCTTTGCCGAACACTGAAGCTTTCTTT,CASSQEHPLPNTEAFF
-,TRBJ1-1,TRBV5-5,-,TGTGCCAGCAGCTTTCGGGAGGGCTCCAACGTAGAAGCTTTCTTT,CASSFREGSNVEAFF
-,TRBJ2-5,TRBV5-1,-,TGCGCCAGCAGCTTAGGGGGAAGGTGGGGAGTACGGGAGACCCAGTACTTC,CASSLGGRWGVRETQYF
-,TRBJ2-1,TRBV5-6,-,TGTGCCAGCAGCTTGCCTAACAGCTACAATGAGCAGTTCTTC,CASSLPNSYNEQFF
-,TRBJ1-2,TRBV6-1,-,TGTGCCAGCACATACGGAGTGAACTATGGCTACACCTTC,CASTYGVNYGYTF
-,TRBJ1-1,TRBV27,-,TGTGCCAGCAGTCCATACAGGGTCTACACTGAAGCTTTCTTT,CASSPYRVYTEAFF
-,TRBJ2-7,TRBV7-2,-,TGTGCCAGCAGCTTAAGTGTCTACGAGCAGTACTTC,CASSLSVYEQYF
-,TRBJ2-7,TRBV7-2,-,TGTGCCAGCAGCTTAGGACAGTTCTACGAGCAGTACTTC,CASSLGQFYEQYF
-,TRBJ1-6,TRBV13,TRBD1,TGTGCCAGCAGCTTGGAACAGGGGAAGAATTCACCCCTCCACTTT,CASSLEQGKNSPLHF
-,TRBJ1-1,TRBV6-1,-,TGTGCCAGCAGTGAGGAGAGAGAAGCTTTCTTT,CASSEEREAFF
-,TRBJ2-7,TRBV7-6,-,TGTGCCAGCAGCGACAAGGCCCAGGGTCTAGGTACCTACGAGCAGTACTTC,CASSDKAQGLGTYEQYF
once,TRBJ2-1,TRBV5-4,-,TGTGCCAGCAGCTTGGTCGGGGGCAATGAGCAGTTCTTC,CASSLVGGNEQFF
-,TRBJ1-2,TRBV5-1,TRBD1,TGCGCCAGCAGCTTGGGGCAGGGGGACGACTATGGCTACACCTTC,CASSLGQGDDYGYTF
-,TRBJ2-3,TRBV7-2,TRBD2,TGTGCCAGCAGCTTATCTTTAGCGGGGGGGCCGGATACGCAGTATTTT,CASSLSLAGGPDTQYF
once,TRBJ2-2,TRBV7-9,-,TGTGCCAGCAGAATAAAACAGGGAGGCACCGGGGAGCTGTTTTTT,CASRIKQGGTGELFF
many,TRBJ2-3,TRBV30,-,TGTGCCTGGAGTGTACTAGCCAGCACAGATACGCAGTATTTT,CAWSVLASTDTQYF
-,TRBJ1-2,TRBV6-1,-,TGTGCCAGCAGTGAAAGACCCCCCCCTAGTCCCTATGGCTACACCTTC,CASSERPPPSPYGYTF
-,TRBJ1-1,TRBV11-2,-,TGTGCCAGCAGTTACATTGAAGCTTTCTTT,CASSYIEAFF
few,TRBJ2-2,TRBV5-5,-,TGTGCCAGCAGCTTGGTCGGGCACCGGGAGCTGTTTTTT,CASSLVGHRELFF
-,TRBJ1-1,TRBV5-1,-,TGCGCCAGCAGCCCGAAAGGAGTGTTCATCCACACTGAAGCTTTCTTT,CASSPKGVFIHTEAFF
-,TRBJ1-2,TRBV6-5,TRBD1,TGTGCCAGCAGTCCACAGGGGTGGGGCTATGGCTACACCTTC,CASSPQGWGYGYTF
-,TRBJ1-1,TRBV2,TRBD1,TGTGCCAGCAGTACCGGACAGGGGGACACTGAAGCTTTCTTT,CASSTGQGDTEAFF
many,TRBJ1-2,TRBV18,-,TGTGCCAGCTCACCACGGGACCCTTGGAATGGCTACACCTTC,CASSPRDPWNGYTF
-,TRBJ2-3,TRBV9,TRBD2,TGTGCCAGCAGCAGGTTGAGCGGGGGAAACACAGATACGCAGTATTTT,CASSRLSGGNTDTQYF
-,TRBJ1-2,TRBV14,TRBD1,TGTGCCAGCAGCCACTGGGGACAGGGGGCGACGGGCTATGGCTACACCTTC,CASSHWGQGATGYGYTF
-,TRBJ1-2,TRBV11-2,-,TGTGCCAGCAGACGATATGGGGGGCCTAACTATGGCTACACCTTC,CASRRYGGPNYGYTF
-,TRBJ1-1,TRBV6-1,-,TGTGCCAGCAGTGAAGCGCAGGTAGGGGAGAGGAACACTGAAGCTTTCTTT,CASSEAQVGERNTEAFF
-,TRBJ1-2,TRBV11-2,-,TGTGCCAGCAGCTCCCTCCGGACAACTAACTATGGCTACACCTTC,CASSSLRTTNYGYTF